This note documents a single T cell receptor beta chain sequence. As yet, its antigen is unknown. Clones were read by immunoSEQ multiplex PCR, and TCRdb kept only the in-frame ones, dropping some. The repertoire holds approximately 30,000 clones, with around 90% as singletons. The data belong to a study of T cells in localized non-small cell lung cancer. General observations from the study: Adjacent lung had a median around 60 of the 100 largest tumor clones.

Specimen: peripheral blood mononuclear cells, collected before any cancer treatment. This TCR derives from a man between 40 and 75 years old with stage III lung adenocarcinoma.

CDR3 loop: CASSLGRGRANTEAFF. CDR3 DNA: TGTGCCAGCAGCTTGGGGCGGGGCAGGGCGAACACTGAAGCTTTCTTT. J is TRBJ1-1 and V is TRBV5-4, with a possible D match to TRBD1 (5 bases). Deletions cut 0 bases from V and 1 base from J, with 13 bases between. CDR3 size: 16 residues. Germline V gives CDR1 SGHNT, CDR2 YYREEE (reference sequence).